The rows below give T cell receptor beta chains drawn from one sample of a study of T cells in Graves' hyperthyroidism and ophthalmopathy. TCRdb called the multiplex PCR reads again in MiXCR, with one record for every CDR3 protein. The table shows a few hundred thousand distinct CDR3 sequences, with 15% to 17% occurring only once. Input material: blood. The receptor set was obtained from a young woman with Graves' hyperthyroidism. Each CDR3 is given with its conserved first and last residue. The order of the fields is J gene, V gene, D gene, clone size, CDR3 DNA, CDR3 protein. A D gene is named only where the DNA matches it firmly. Where a row states a size, it is once, few, many or the class of an expanded clone; other rows omit it.

>TRBJ1-2|TRBV28|-|-
TGTGCCAGCAGTGCTGCACGATTCTATGGCTACACCTTC
CASSAARFYGYTF
>TRBJ2-7|TRBV27|-|-
TGTGCCACCGCAAGGGATCCCCTCTCCTACGAGCAGTACTTC
CATARDPLSYEQYF
>TRBJ1-5|TRBV28|TRBD1|-
TGTGCCAGCAGTTTATTGGCAGGGGGACGTCAGCCCCAGCATTTT
CASSLLAGGRQPQHF
>TRBJ2-5|TRBV7-8|TRBD2|many
TGTGCCAGCAGCTTAGGTCCTAGCGGGAGGGGAGGCGAGACCCAGTACTTC
CASSLGPSGRGGETQYF
>TRBJ1-2|TRBV27|-|few
TGTGCCAGCAGCCCGGACAGATCCTATGGCTACACCTTC
CASSPDRSYGYTF
>TRBJ2-3|TRBV3-1|TRBD2|few
TGTGCCAGCAGCCAAGATTGGGGGACTAGCGGCACAGATACGCAGTATTTT
CASSQDWGTSGTDTQYF
>TRBJ2-7|TRBV3-1|-|many
TGTGCCAGCAGCCAAGATATGGGTGGGACCTACGAGCAGTACTTC
CASSQDMGGTYEQYF
>TRBJ2-1|TRBV15|TRBD1|-
TGTGCCACCAGTGTGACAGGGGTGCGAAGGTCCTACAATGAGCAGTTCTTC
CATSVTGVRRSYNEQFF
>TRBJ1-2|TRBV12-3/TRBV12-4|-|many
TGTGCCAGCAGTTTGGCCCCCTGGGTTACTAACTATGGCTACACCTTC
CASSLAPWVTNYGYTF
>TRBJ2-7|TRBV7-2|-|-
TGTGCCAGCAGCTTAGCGGGCACCGACTCCTACGAGCAGTACTTC
CASSLAGTDSYEQYF
>TRBJ1-2|TRBV20-1|-|many
TGCAGTGCTAGAGGGACAGATTCTAACTATGGCTACACCTTC
CSARGTDSNYGYTF
>TRBJ2-2|TRBV4-1|-|few
TGCGCCAGCAGCCACTACGGGGGGAACACCGGGGAGCTGTTTTTT
CASSHYGGNTGELFF